This entry is about one TCR beta chain. The V and J ends lost 7 bases and 2 bases, in that order; junction bases with no gene match: 11. The CDR3 extends over 16 amino acids. Germline V gene lookup returns CDR1 MDHEN and CDR2 SYDVKM. The data stem from a study of blood T cell repertoires in COVID-19. Study context: T cells, B-cell-depleted T cells, or PBMCs supplied cDNA or gDNA.

As processed by the authors: The authors estimated nucleated cell counts from reference gene primer amplification. Measured with immunoSEQ multiplex PCR; TCRdb has only the in-frame clones, and not every one. The DNA gave D and trimming, while V, J and clone size come from that table. The sample holds over 60,000 clones; over 75% are singletons and the top ten take approximately 10%. The sequenced sample was peripheral blood. This chain links TRBV28 with TRBJ2-3, with 8 bases lining up with TRBD2. This TCR came from a man between 65 and 85 years old with active or convalescent COVID-19. The CDR3 region is CASTRSGSANTDTQYF. CDR3 DNA: TGTGCCAGCACTAGAAGCGGGAGTGCTAACACAGATACGCAGTATTTT.